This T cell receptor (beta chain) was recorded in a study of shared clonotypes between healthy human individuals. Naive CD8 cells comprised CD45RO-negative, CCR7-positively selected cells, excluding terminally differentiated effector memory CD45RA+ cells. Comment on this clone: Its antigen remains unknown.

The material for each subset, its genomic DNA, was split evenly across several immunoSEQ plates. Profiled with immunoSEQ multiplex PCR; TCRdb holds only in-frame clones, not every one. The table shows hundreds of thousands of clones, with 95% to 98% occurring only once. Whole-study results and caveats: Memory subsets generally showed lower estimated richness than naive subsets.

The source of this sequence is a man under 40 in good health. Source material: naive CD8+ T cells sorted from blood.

The CDR3 reads CASSQDFGVGNEQFF. The CDR3 DNA sequence: TGTGCCAGCAGCCAAGATTTTGGAGTCGGCAATGAGCAGTTCTTC. The gene calls are TRBV4-2 and TRBJ2-1, with D unclear. CDR1 and CDR2 (germline): LGHNA, YNFKEQ. The CDR3 is made up of 15 amino acids. The V end lost 0 bases, the J end lost 6 bases, and 12 bases lay between the germline ends.